A single sample is the source of the 19 T cell receptor beta chains below, sequenced in a study of chemoradiotherapy in HPV16-positive cancers. Produced via immunoSEQ multiplex PCR; TCRdb's table is partial and in-frame only. The table lists 40,000 or so clones, roughly three quarters of them singletons. The sequences come from blood, collected from a patient who underwent chemoradiotherapy. The origin of the receptors is a human donor with HPV-associated anogenital cancer.

This chain joins TRBV4-1 and TRBJ2-1; D is possibly TRBD2 (5 bases). V lost 3 bases and J lost 3, with 12 bases in between. The CDR3 is made up of 15 amino acids. The germline V gene encodes CDR1 MGHRA and CDR2 YSYEKL. Written as DNA, the CDR3 is TGCGCCAGCAGCCAGAGTAGCGAAAACTACAATGAGCAGTTCTTC. This translates into CASSQSSENYNEQFF.

This clone has more than one count but fewer than ten. The chain joins TRBV27 to TRBJ1-6; D remains ambiguous. Germline V gives CDR1 MNHEY, CDR2 SMNVEV (reference sequence). With 4 bases removed from V and 3 bases from J, the gap between germline ends came to 7 bases. This CDR3 has 14 amino acids. In nucleotides, the CDR3 is TGTGCCAGCAGTTCACTGATCTATAATTCACCCCTCCACTTT. It yields the protein CASSSLIYNSPLHF.

The chain couples TRBV19 to TRBJ2-5; D remains unclear. Germline V gene lookup returns CDR1 LNHDA and CDR2 SQIVND (reference sequence). The CDR3 covers 13 residues. Trimming pared 1 base from V and 5 bases from J, leaving 8 bases between. In DNA, the CDR3 is TGTGCCAGTAGTATAGGAGGTTGGGAGACCCAGTACTTC. Residues: CASSIGGWETQYF.

The J gene is TRBJ2-7, the V gene TRBV19; TRBD1 or TRBD2 may be the D gene (5 bases each). The V end was cut by 1 base, the J end by 3 bases, with 22 bases between. This CDR3 spans 18 amino acids. Germline lookup yields CDR1 LNHDA and CDR2 SQIVND (reference sequence). CDR3: CASSIGLFGREIGYEQYF. The CDR3 region has the DNA TGTGCCAGTAGTATAGGGCTTTTCGGCAGGGAGATTGGCTACGAGCAGTACTTC.

The chain carries TRBV2 and TRBJ1-1; D is unclear. CDR1 is SNHLY, CDR2 FYNNEI, per germline. The germline V and J ends were trimmed by 0 bases and 4 bases, with 9 bases remaining between them. The CDR3 runs 14 residues. The CDR3 coding sequence is TGTGCCAGCAGTGAAGCCAATACCGCCACTGAAGCTTTCTTT. Translating it yields CASSEANTATEAFF.

V is TRBV11-2 and J is TRBJ2-2, with D perhaps matching TRBD1 (5 bases). This CDR3 has 15 amino acids. Trimming pared 5 bases from V and 2 bases from J, leaving 12 bases between. Germline V gene sequence: CDR1 SGHAT, CDR2 FQNNGV. For the CDR3, the DNA is TGTGCCAGCAGCGAACAGACAGTTAACACCGGGGAGCTGTTTTTT. Encoded protein: CASSEQTVNTGELFF.

For the CDR3, the DNA is TGTGCCAGCAGCTTGAATAGAGACAGGGGGAATGAAAAACTGTTTTTT. This codes for CASSLNRDRGNEKLFF. The chain carries TRBV5-6 and TRBJ1-4; 9 bases match TRBD1. This CDR3 has 16 amino acids. Per the germline V gene, CDR1 is SGHDT and CDR2 is YYEEEE. The junction had 6 bases not matched to a gene; V was cut back by 1 base and J by 5 bases.

The chain has TRBV19 and TRBJ1-2; D possibly corresponds to TRBD1 (5 bases). V lost 8 bases and J 4 bases, leaving 11 bases between the germline ends. Germline CDR1 is LNHDA and CDR2 is SQIVND (reference sequence). This CDR3 region has 12 residues. The CDR3: CASADMRYGYTF. In DNA form, the CDR3 reads TGTGCCAGTGCGGACATGCGCTATGGCTACACCTTC.

DNA of the CDR3: TGTGCCAGCAGCGACGGGACAGATCTTTCGTTCTACACCTTC. This sequence encodes CASSDGTDLSFYTF. The rearrangement joins TRBV5-8 to TRBJ1-2; 7 nucleotides line up with TRBD1. This CDR3 contains 14 residues. After removal of 4 bases from V and 10 bases from J, the junction contained 13 bases not matched to a gene. Germline CDR1 reads SGHTS; CDR2 reads YDEGEE.

The rearrangement joins TRBV27 to TRBJ1-2; unclear D gene. This CDR3 is built from 13 residues. The germline V gene has CDR1 MNHEY and CDR2 SMNVEV (reference sequence). V lost 0 bases to trimming and J lost 6 bases, with 8 bases between them. Here the CDR3 reads CASSLSGYNGYTF. The CDR3 nucleotides read TGTGCCAGCAGTTTATCAGGTTATAATGGCTACACCTTC.

This chain links TRBV2 with TRBJ1-2, with a tentative D call TRBD1 (5 bases). The CDR3 is made up of 15 amino acids. Between the trimmed V and J ends, which lost 7 bases and 0 bases, there was a span of 15 bases. Germline CDR1 SNHLY, CDR2 FYNNEI. The CDR3 DNA follows: TGTGCCAGCAAAAGGGGCTTAAGTACTAACTATGGCTACACCTTC. This gives the protein CASKRGLSTNYGYTF.

The chain combines TRBV13 with TRBJ2-2, with D unclear. Trimming stripped 4 bases from V and 0 bases from J, with 9 bases between. From germline, CDR1 is PRHDT and CDR2 FYEKMQ (reference sequence). The length of the CDR3 is 15 residues. CDR3 DNA: TGTGCCAGCAGCTCCTACCATACGAACACCGGGGAGCTGTTTTTT. Translating gives CASSSYHTNTGELFF.

In this sample, this clone turned up once. V is TRBV7-9 and J is TRBJ1-4; the D is unclear. The CDR3 is 15 amino acids. V dropped 3 bases and J dropped 0 bases, with 8 bases sitting between them. Germline V gene lookup returns CDR1 SEHNR and CDR2 FQNEAQ (reference sequence). The CDR3 here is CASSFIQATNEKLFF. CDR3 nucleotides: TGTGCCAGCAGCTTCATTCAAGCAACTAATGAAAAACTGTTTTTT.

This rearrangement joins TRBV5-1 to TRBJ1-1, with D uncertain. From germline, CDR1 is SGHRS and CDR2 YFSETQ. This CDR3 contains 16 residues. V was cut by 0 bases and J by 0 bases, with 12 bases left in between. The CDR3 reads CASSLGRSSLNTEAFF. CDR3 DNA sequence: TGCGCCAGCAGCTTGGGCAGGTCCTCGTTGAACACTGAAGCTTTCTTT. Full variable domain (rest looked up from reference TRBV5-1 and TRBJ1-1): KAGVTQTPRYLIKTRGQQVTLSCSPISGHRSVSWYQQTPGQGLQFLFEYFSETQRNKGNFPGRFSGRQFSNSRSEMNVSTLELGDSALYLCASSLGRSSLNTEAFFGQGTRLTVV.

The chain carries TRBV7-9 and TRBJ1-4; D gene ambiguous. CDR1 and CDR2 from the germline V gene are SEHNR and FQNEAQ (reference sequence). The CDR3 runs to 15 residues. V lost 1 base to trimming and J lost 6 bases, with 12 bases between them. CDR3 DNA: TGTGCCAGCAGCTTAGACGGTACGGCGGATGAAAAACTGTTTTTT. Translation gives CASSLDGTADEKLFF.

This chain links TRBV7-2 with TRBJ2-1, with 8 bases matching TRBD2. The CDR3 spans 16 residues. J was trimmed by 4 bases and V by 5 bases; bases with no gene match: 10. The germline V gene has CDR1 SGHTA and CDR2 FQGNSA. The CDR3: CASSRDGGAGYNEQFF. CDR3 in DNA: TGTGCCAGCAGCCGCGACGGGGGGGCGGGGTACAATGAGCAGTTCTTC.

This chain joins TRBV18 and TRBJ2-1, with D perhaps given as TRBD1 or TRBD2 (6 bases each). CDR3 length: 16 residues. Germline V gene sequence: CDR1 KGHSH, CDR2 LQKENI. V lost 0 bases, J lost 1 base, and 10 bases lay in between. The CDR3 here is CASSPPGGLSYNEQFF. For the CDR3, the DNA is TGTGCCAGCTCACCACCGGGGGGCCTTTCCTACAATGAGCAGTTCTTC.

The chain couples TRBV9 to TRBJ2-5; D is undetermined. V lost 4 bases and J lost 5, with 18 bases in between. CDR1 is SGDLS, CDR2 YYNGEE, per germline. The CDR3 contains 15 residues. The CDR3 nucleotides are TGTGCCAGCAGCCCCCATCCCGGAGATCAGGAGACCCAGTACTTC. It codes for CASSPHPGDQETQYF.

For this clone: Relative to the germline gene, one junction end is altered; a read error may explain this. This rearrangement joins TRBV14 to TRBJ1-1; D ambiguous. Germline V lookup: CDR1 SGHDN, CDR2 FVKESK. This CDR3 is built from 12 residues. CDR3 loop: CASSHPRSELSF. The CDR3 DNA reads TGTGCCAGCAGCCACCCCAGGTCGGAGTTGTCTTTT.